The 19 T cell receptor beta chains below were found in one sample sequenced in a study of blood T cell repertoires in COVID-19. Assay: immunoSEQ multiplex PCR; the TCRdb copy retains only in-frame clones and omits some. Here the sample spans some 220,000 clones, 85% being singletons. The sample consisted of peripheral blood. The receptors originated from a man in his fifties or sixties who had recovered from COVID-19.

V and J are TRBV18 and TRBJ2-7; possibly TRBD2 for D (7 bases). The V and J ends lost 4 bases and 3 bases respectively, with 13 bases between them. The CDR3 has 14 amino acids. The V gene's germline CDR1 is KGHSH and CDR2 LQKENI. CDR3 bases: TGTGCCAGCTCACTTAGGGGGGGGAGCTACGAGCAGTACTTC. Translating it yields CASSLRGGSYEQYF.

The J gene is TRBJ2-7, the V gene TRBV24-1, with D tentatively TRBD1 (5 bases). Trimming shortened V by 4 bases and J by 5 bases, and 8 bases separated the two germline ends. There are 12 residues in the CDR3. Germline values: CDR1 KGHDR, CDR2 SFDVKD. CDR3 DNA: TGTGCCACCAGTGACCAGGGCGACGAGCAGTACTTC. Its protein is CATSDQGDEQYF.

V usage is TRBV10-3 and J usage is TRBJ2-3; a weak D match, TRBD2 (6 bases). The V gene lost 6 bases and the J gene lost 4 bases, with 8 bases spanning the gap. Germline loops: CDR1 ENHRY, CDR2 SYGVKD. The CDR3 spans 12 residues. CDR3 nucleotides: TGTGCCATCAGGGGGACTGCAGATACGCAGTATTTT. The encoded protein is CAIRGTADTQYF.

V usage is TRBV5-1 and J usage is TRBJ1-1; 8 nucleotides agree with TRBD1. CDR3 length: 15 amino acids. Germline loops: CDR1 SGHRS, CDR2 YFSETQ. The junction had 9 bases not matched to a gene; V was cut back by 4 bases and J by 4 bases. CDR3 residues: CASSPGQGRATEAFF. DNA of the CDR3: TGCGCCAGCAGCCCAGGACAGGGTCGAGCCACTGAAGCTTTCTTT.

The chain joins TRBV9 to TRBJ2-3, with D perhaps TRBD1 (6 bases). The CDR3 sequence is 14 residues long. V dropped 0 bases and J dropped 4 bases, with 9 bases sitting between them. The V gene's germline CDR1 is SGDLS and CDR2 YYNGEE. As DNA, the CDR3 is TGTGCCAGCAGCGTAGGGCCAGGGGCAGATACGCAGTATTTT. It codes for CASSVGPGADTQYF.

The chain carries TRBV2 and TRBJ2-6; 14 nucleotides agree with TRBD2. V gave up 8 bases and J gave up 1 base; unmatched junction bases: 4. This CDR3 has 17 amino acids. Germline assignment: CDR1 SNHLY and CDR2 FYNNEI. This chain's CDR3 is CASERLAGGSGANVLTF. Written as DNA, the CDR3 is TGTGCCAGCGAGAGACTAGCGGGAGGGTCTGGGGCCAACGTCCTGACTTTC.

The gene calls are TRBV3-1 (or the pseudogene TRBV3-2) and TRBJ2-1; 8 bases match TRBD1. J was trimmed by 10 bases and V by 1 base; bases with no gene match: 3. Per the germline V gene, CDR1 is LGHDT and CDR2 is YNNKEL (reference sequence). This CDR3 spans 13 amino acids. As DNA, the CDR3 is TGTGCCAGCAGCCAAGTCGGGACAGGCGAGCAGTTCTTC. Encoded protein: CASSQVGTGEQFF.

The rearrangement joins TRBV10-1 to TRBJ2-7; TRBD2 agrees at 7 bases. CDR3 length equals 14 residues. V dropped 8 bases and J dropped 3; count of bases not matched to a gene: 10. CDR1 and CDR2 (germline): WNHNN, SYGVQD (reference sequence). CDR3 protein: CASSDGTTYYEQYF. DNA of the CDR3: TGCGCCAGCTCCGACGGGACTACATACTACGAGCAGTACTTC.

V is TRBV18 and J is TRBJ2-7, with 9 nucleotides matching TRBD1. From germline, CDR1 is KGHSH and CDR2 LQKENI. Germline trimming cut 4 bases from V and 0 bases from J; bases unmatched to any gene: 7. This CDR3 region has 16 residues. The CDR3 DNA is TGTGCCAGCTCACTAATGGGACAGGGAAGCTCCTACGAGCAGTACTTC. It encodes CASSLMGQGSSYEQYF.

V and J are TRBV2 and TRBJ1-1; D uncertain. V was clipped by 6 bases and J by 3 bases, with 11 bases between them. The germline gives CDR1 SNHLY, CDR2 FYNNEI. The CDR3 spans 13 residues. The CDR3 nucleotides read TGTGCCAGCAGGAAGGAGGGATACACTGAAGCTTTCTTT. Encoded protein: CASRKEGYTEAFF.

V gene TRBV18 combines with J gene TRBJ2-7; TRBD2 matches at 11 bases. This CDR3 has 16 residues. J was trimmed by 1 base and V by 3 bases; bases with no gene match: 5. CDR1 is KGHSH and CDR2 is LQKENI in the germline V gene. As DNA, the CDR3 is TGTGCCAGCTCACCGTCGGGACTAGCGGCTTCCTACGAGCAGTACTTC. Protein: CASSPSGLAASYEQYF. The full variable domain, with the rest looked up from reference TRBV18 and TRBJ2-7, is NAGVMQNPRHLVRRRGQEARLRCSPMKGHSHVYWYRQLPEEGLKFMVYLQKENIIDESGMPKERFSAEFPKEGPSILRIQQVVRGDSAAYFCASSPSGLAASYEQYFGPGTRLTVT.

The rearrangement joins TRBV5-1 to TRBJ2-1, with TRBD2 as a possible D gene (6 bases). Per germline, CDR1 SGHRS and CDR2 YFSETQ. The V and J ends lost 5 bases and 0 bases respectively, with 9 bases between them. This CDR3 region has 14 residues. Here the CDR3 reads CASRGGGSYNEQFF. DNA of the CDR3: TGCGCCAGCAGGGGGGGAGGCTCCTACAATGAGCAGTTCTTC.

The gene calls are TRBV9 and TRBJ1-5; D is uncertain. Germline V gene sequence: CDR1 SGDLS, CDR2 YYNGEE. Trimming stripped 3 bases from V and 0 bases from J, with 19 bases between. This CDR3 has 18 residues. The CDR3 here is CASSDREYIFYSNQPQHF. The CDR3 DNA reads TGTGCCAGCAGCGACCGGGAATACATTTTTTATAGCAATCAGCCCCAGCATTTT.

The chain carries TRBV5-1 and TRBJ2-5, with D perhaps matching TRBD2 (5 bases). Germline V gene lookup returns CDR1 SGHRS and CDR2 YFSETQ. The CDR3 is 15 residues long. V shed 4 bases and J shed 5 bases, with 18 bases lying between them. CDR3: CASSNRRALGETQYF. The CDR3 DNA follows: TGCGCCAGCAGCAATCGGCGGGCACTTGGGGAGACCCAGTACTTC.

V and J are TRBV19 and TRBJ2-7; 15 bases match TRBD2. Trimming cost V 7 bases and J 5 bases; bases outside gene matches: 3. This CDR3 is built from 14 residues. Looked up from germline, CDR1 is LNHDA and CDR2 is SQIVND (reference sequence). DNA for the CDR3: TGTGCCAGTACGGGACTAGCGGGAGGTGACGAGCAGTACTTC. It encodes CASTGLAGGDEQYF. Combining the CDR3 with reference TRBV19 and TRBJ2-7 gives the whole variable domain DGGITQSPKYLFRKEGQNVTLSCEQNLNHDAMYWYRQDPGQGLRLIYYSQIVNDFQKGDIAEGYSVSREKKESFPLTVTSAQKNPTAFYLCASTGLAGGDEQYFGPGTRLTVT.

This clone has just a few counts. This chain links TRBV3-1 (or the pseudogene TRBV3-2) with TRBJ2-1, with 9 bases identical to TRBD2. CDR1 is LGHDT, CDR2 YNNKEL, per germline (reference sequence). Trimming at V came to 0 bases and at J to 7 bases, leaving 7 bases not matched to a gene. CDR3 length: 16 amino acids. The CDR3 loop reads CASSQDRSGRRNEQFF. The CDR3 coding sequence is TGTGCCAGCAGCCAAGACAGAAGCGGGAGGAGGAATGAGCAGTTCTTC.

The chain couples TRBV6-1 to TRBJ1-5; TRBD1 aligns across 8 bases. Germline-derived CDR1 and CDR2 are MNHNS and SASEGT. Germline trimming cut 0 bases from V and 4 bases from J; bases unmatched to any gene: 8. The CDR3 runs to 17 residues. The CDR3 spells CASSEAGRGRQNQPQHF. DNA for the CDR3: TGTGCCAGCAGTGAAGCGGGCAGGGGGCGTCAAAATCAGCCCCAGCATTTT.

V and J are TRBV28 and TRBJ1-5; 7 nucleotides line up with TRBD1. This CDR3 is built from 15 residues. Germline V gene lookup returns CDR1 MDHEN and CDR2 SYDVKM. Germline trimming cut 4 bases from V and 6 bases from J; bases unmatched to any gene: 9. CDR3 protein: CASSSTGVRGQPQHF. CDR3 sequence (DNA): TGTGCCAGCAGTTCAACAGGGGTAAGGGGTCAGCCCCAGCATTTT.

The chain combines TRBV7-6 with TRBJ2-2, with TRBD1 matching 7 bases. The CDR3 sequence is 16 residues long. Germline assignment: CDR1 SGHVS and CDR2 FNYEAQ. Trimming removed 7 bases from V and 2 bases from J; junction bases left unmatched: 10. In DNA form, the CDR3 reads TGTGCCAGCAATCCCACAGGGGCTACCAACACCGGGGAGCTGTTTTTT. Amino acid sequence: CASNPTGATNTGELFF.